These 21 T cell receptor beta chains were sequenced from one sample in a study of control samples from healthy donors and cancer patients. Sequencing was performed with immunoSEQ multiplex PCR; in TCRdb, only in-frame clones are kept and a portion is missing. The sample lists approximately 150,000 clones, roughly nine tenths occurring once. The sample comprised blood. These receptors all stem from a woman aged 30 to 39 in good health.

The CDR3 region is CSVEGLPHEQFF. DNA of the CDR3: TGCAGCGTTGAAGGCCTCCCGCATGAGCAGTTCTTC. The chain combines TRBV29-1 with TRBJ2-1; D remains unclear. Deletions cut 1 base from V and 8 bases from J, with 9 bases between. This CDR3 region has 12 residues. The V gene's germline CDR1 is SQVTM and CDR2 ANQGSEA.

The J gene is TRBJ2-7, the V gene TRBV6-6, with 7 bases fitting TRBD1. The CDR3 sequence is 14 residues long. In germline, CDR1 is MNHNY, CDR2 SVGAGI (reference sequence). Losses at the gene ends were 5 bases for V and 3 bases for J; bases not matched to a gene: 7. CDR3 DNA sequence: TGTGCCAGCAGTATAGGGACAGCGGTCTACGAGCAGTACTTC. This gives the protein CASSIGTAVYEQYF.

There are a few counts of this clone. The rearrangement joins TRBV11-2 to TRBJ2-7, with D possibly matching TRBD2 (6 bases). This CDR3 is 15 amino acids long. V gave up 3 bases and J gave up 0 bases, with 12 bases separating them. The germline CDR1 and CDR2 sequences are SGHAT and FQNNGV. The CDR3 DNA sequence: TGTGCCAGCAGCTTTGGCGGGATACCCTCCTACGAGCAGTACTTC. This translates into CASSFGGIPSYEQYF.

With respect to this clone: Distinct nucleotide sequences in the sample also encode this CDR3. V usage is TRBV27 and J usage is TRBJ1-5; D remains unclear. The CDR3 loop spans 14 amino acids. Trimming removed 0 bases from V and 4 bases from J, with 7 bases in between. The germline V gene has CDR1 MNHEY and CDR2 SMNVEV (reference sequence). The CDR3 bases are TGTGCCAGCAGTTTATCACGGGGAAATCAGCCCCAGCATTTT. It yields the protein CASSLSRGNQPQHF.

The DNA of the CDR3 is TGTGCCAGCAGTTTTATGGGAATCGGGGCAACTAATGAAAAACTGTTTTTT. Translating gives CASSFMGIGATNEKLFF. V and J are TRBV27 and TRBJ1-4, with D unclear. The CDR3 contains 17 residues. V lost 3 bases to trimming and J lost 0 bases, with 14 bases between them. Germline V gene lookup returns CDR1 MNHEY and CDR2 SMNVEV (reference sequence). The whole variable domain, remainder taken from reference TRBV27 and TRBJ1-4, is EAQVTQNPRYLITVTGKKLTVTCSQNMNHEYMSWYRQDPGLGLRQIYYSMNVEVTDKGDVPEGYKVSRKEKRNFPLILESPSPNQTSLYFCASSFMGIGATNEKLFFGSGTQLSVL.

The J gene is TRBJ2-1, the V gene TRBV24-1; D is perhaps TRBD1 (5 bases). V was shortened by 2 bases and J by 8 bases, with 15 bases between the two germline ends. Germline values: CDR1 KGHDR, CDR2 SFDVKD. This CDR3 is 15 amino acids long. The CDR3 DNA is TGTGCCACCAGTGATTCGGGCCGGACACCCCATGAGCAGTTCTTC. Protein: CATSDSGRTPHEQFF.

The rearrangement joins TRBV7-6 to TRBJ2-7; TRBD2 agrees at 8 bases. This CDR3 region has 15 residues. The junction had 7 bases not matched to a gene; V was cut back by 2 bases and J by 4 bases. Germline CDR1 reads SGHVS; CDR2 reads FNYEAQ. CDR3 coding DNA: TGTGCCAGCAGCTTAAACAGCGGGAGTTCGTACGAGCAGTACTTC. It specifies CASSLNSGSSYEQYF.

V usage is TRBV12-3 or TRBV12-4 and J usage is TRBJ2-7, with D maybe TRBD1 (5 bases). Trimming removed 1 base at V and 4 bases at J, with 8 bases between. The CDR3 spans 13 residues. The CDR3 spells CASSLEDSYEQYF. CDR3 in DNA: TGTGCCAGCAGTTTAGAAGACAGTTACGAGCAGTACTTC.

This clone was seen once. This chain connects TRBV5-1 to TRBJ2-7; weak D call: TRBD2 (5 bases). The V end lost 0 bases, the J end lost 2 bases, and 12 bases lay between the germline ends. The CDR3 loop spans 15 amino acids. In germline, CDR1 is SGHRS, CDR2 YFSETQ. The DNA for the CDR3 is TGCGCCAGCAGCTTGGATGCGGGTAATACCTACGAGCAGTACTTC. It yields the protein CASSLDAGNTYEQYF.

CDR3 in amino acids: CASSFGTSGELFF. In DNA form, the CDR3 reads TGTGCCAGCAGTTTCGGGACTAGCGGGGAGCTGTTTTTT. The rearrangement links TRBV12-3 or TRBV12-4 to TRBJ2-2, with TRBD2 matching 8 bases. Germline trimming cut 3 bases from V and 7 bases from J; bases unmatched to any gene: 1. The CDR3 length is 13 residues.

The chain employs TRBV3-1 (or the pseudogene TRBV3-2) and TRBJ2-7, with D possibly being TRBD1 (5 bases). This CDR3 has 17 amino acids. The germline V gene encodes CDR1 LGHDT and CDR2 YNNKEL (reference sequence). V was shortened by 1 base and J by 4 bases, with 20 bases between the two germline ends. Written as DNA, the CDR3 is TGTGCCAGCAGCCAAGTAGGGGCATATGAAGGGGTGTACGAGCAGTACTTC. Its translation is CASSQVGAYEGVYEQYF.

V is TRBV9 and J is TRBJ2-3; D tentatively reads TRBD1 or TRBD2 (6 bases each). This CDR3 has 15 amino acids. Trimming took 1 base from V and 3 from J, leaving 12 bases between them. Germline CDR1 SGDLS, CDR2 YYNGEE. The CDR3 nucleotides read TGTGCCAGCAGCGTAAGGTCGGGGGCAACAGATACGCAGTATTTT. Its protein is CASSVRSGATDTQYF. Full variable domain (remainder filled in from reference TRBV9 and TRBJ2-3): DSGVTQTPKHLITATGQRVTLRCSPRSGDLSVYWYQQSLDQGLQFLIQYYNGEERAKGNILERFSAQQFPDLHSELNLSSLELGDSALYFCASSVRSGATDTQYFGPGTRLTVL.

The J gene is TRBJ1-5, the V gene TRBV6-2 or TRBV6-3, with D unresolved. This CDR3 region has 15 residues. Germline assignment: CDR1 MNHEY and CDR2 SVGEGT. The V and J ends lost 4 bases and 9 bases respectively, with 19 bases between them. The CDR3 protein is CASSFLSQSYWPQHF. In DNA, the CDR3 is TGTGCCAGCAGTTTCCTTTCCCAGTCGTATTGGCCCCAGCATTTT.

The CDR3 nucleotides are TGTGCCAGCAGTTTAACACTAGCGGGAGGCCACGAGCAGTTCTTC. It encodes CASSLTLAGGHEQFF. V gene TRBV27 combines with J gene TRBJ2-1; 12 bases match TRBD2. Germline V gives CDR1 MNHEY, CDR2 SMNVEV (reference sequence). There are 15 residues in the CDR3. The V gene end was trimmed by 2 bases and the J gene end by 10 bases; junction bases not matched to a gene: 6.

The CDR3 region is CASSIYLSANTGELFF. CDR3 nucleotides: TGTGCCAGTAGTATCTACTTGAGCGCGAACACCGGGGAGCTGTTTTTT. The V and J genes are TRBV19 and TRBJ2-2; D is ambiguous. Trimming took 3 bases from V and 0 from J, leaving 11 bases between them. Germline V gene lookup returns CDR1 LNHDA and CDR2 SQIVND (reference sequence). The CDR3 sequence is 16 residues long. Drawing the rest from reference TRBV19 and TRBJ2-2, the complete variable domain is DGGITQSPKYLFRKEGQNVTLSCEQNLNHDAMYWYRQDPGQGLRLIYYSQIVNDFQKGDIAEGYSVSREKKESFPLTVTSAQKNPTAFYLCASSIYLSANTGELFFGEGSRLTVL.

This rearrangement joins TRBV6-5 to TRBJ1-1; 7 nucleotides match TRBD1. V lost 0 bases to trimming and J lost 1 base; unmatched junction nucleotides: 5. Germline V CDR1 and CDR2: MNHEY, SVGAGI. There are 16 residues in the CDR3. CDR3 DNA sequence: TGTGCCAGCAGTTACTCCCGTCAGGGGGGGAACACTGAAGCTTTCTTT. Its protein product is CASSYSRQGGNTEAFF.

The chain uses TRBV19 and TRBJ2-1; TRBD2 matches 8 bases. The V and J ends lost 5 bases and 5 bases, in that order; junction bases with no gene match: 5. This CDR3 region has 14 residues. Germline CDR1 reads LNHDA; CDR2 reads SQIVND (reference sequence). The CDR3 nucleotides are TGTGCCAGTAGTCGGGCGGGAGGTAACAATGAGCAGTTCTTC. Its protein is CASSRAGGNNEQFF.

The J gene is TRBJ2-1, the V gene TRBV11-3; TRBD2 matches at 7 bases. This CDR3 has 13 residues. CDR1 is SGHNT, CDR2 YENEEA, per germline. V dropped 1 base and J dropped 8; count of bases not matched to a gene: 2. The CDR3 DNA reads TGTGCCAGCAGCTTAGGGGCGGGAGATGAGCAGTTCTTC. As protein: CASSLGAGDEQFF.

The chain carries TRBV29-1 and TRBJ2-7; D gene unclear. V was clipped by 7 bases and J by 0 bases, with 13 bases between them. Germline lookup yields CDR1 SQVTM and CDR2 ANQGSEA. The CDR3 loop spans 13 amino acids. The CDR3 bases are TGCAGCGATAGATTAGTGGCCTCCTACGAGCAGTACTTC. It codes for CSDRLVASYEQYF.

The chain has TRBV29-1 and TRBJ2-7; D may be TRBD1 (5 bases). From germline, CDR1 is SQVTM and CDR2 ANQGSEA. This CDR3 comprises 13 residues. Trimming cost V 3 bases and J 2 bases, with 11 bases left between them. CDR3 protein: CSVDVAGTYEQYF. Written as DNA, the CDR3 is TGCAGCGTTGACGTTGCAGGGACCTACGAGCAGTACTTC.

The chain has TRBV7-3 and TRBJ2-7; 7 nucleotides line up with TRBD2. The CDR3 is made up of 15 amino acids. The V gene end was trimmed by 1 base and the J gene end by 0 bases; junction bases not matched to a gene: 3. The germline V gene has CDR1 SGHTA and CDR2 FQGTGA. CDR3 sequence: CASSLIGGGSYEQYF. The CDR3 nucleotides read TGTGCCAGCAGCTTAATTGGCGGGGGCTCCTACGAGCAGTACTTC.